The 3 T cell receptor beta chains listed next were all sequenced from one sample in a study of CXCR3-negative and CXCR3-positive naive CD8 T cells. Study-wide results and limits: Naive cells positive for CXCR3 carried more hydrophobic TRB CDR3s than CXCR3-negative ones.

The TRB libraries of cDNA were built by UMI-labeled 5' RACE. From the 5' RACE reads, TCRdb lists one entry per CDR3 protein and no DNA. The sample has 50,000 to 65,000 distinct CDR3 sequences. What these receptors recognize is not known. Material for sequencing was naive CXCR3+ CD8+ T cells from blood. The subset was: CD45RO-CCR7+CD27+CD95- naive CD8+ T cells expressing CXCR3 (TNR3+). The receptors were gathered from a human donor in good health. Some clones in this sample may be carry-over from other donors' samples.

The chain recombines TRBV29-1 with TRBJ1-4; TCRdb indicates TRBD1, and absent DNA this call remains unverified. The germline gives CDR1 SQVTM, CDR2 ANQGSEA. CDR3 size: 14 residues. CDR3 residues: CSARDGATNEKLFF.

V and J are TRBV4-3 and TRBJ1-1; with no DNA, the TCRdb D assignment of TRBD1 cannot be verified. The CDR3 runs 16 residues. Per the germline V gene, CDR1 is LGHNA and CDR2 is YSLEER. This CDR3 reads CASSYIGGLENTEAFF.

The genes are TRBV7-9 and TRBJ2-7. The CDR3 contains 14 residues. CDR1 is SEHNR, CDR2 FQNEAQ, per germline (reference sequence). CDR3 residues: CASSHTILDYEQYF. The full variable domain, its missing parts supplied by reference TRBV7-9 and TRBJ2-7, is DTGVSQNPRHKITKRGQNVTFRCDPISEHNRLYWYRQTLGQGPEFLTYFQNEAQLEKSRLLSDRFSAERPKGSFSTLEIQRTEQGDSAMYLCASSHTILDYEQYFGPGTRLTVT.